This T cell receptor (beta chain) was profiled in a study of T-cell reconstitution after alpha-beta-depleted transplantation in children. Preparation of the TCRbeta library used unique molecular identifiers. Using its own MiXCR run on the PCR reads, TCRdb lists one record per CDR3 protein. The data hold some 390,000 distinct CDR3 sequences, with roughly 22% observed a single time. This clonotype was counted only a few times. The sequences come from PBMCs from the stem cell graft donor, collected from the stem cell graft. This TCR was sampled from a human donor who donated a stem cell graft to a child with acute myeloid leukemia.

The CDR3 here is CASSLELAGGPDEQYF. CDR3 in DNA: TGCGCCAGCAGCTTGGAATTAGCGGGAGGGCCGGACGAGCAGTACTTC. The rearrangement links TRBV5-1 to TRBJ2-7; 11 nucleotides match TRBD2. Germline CDR1 reads SGHRS; CDR2 reads YFSETQ. The J segment lost 5 bases and the V segment lost 0 bases, leaving 7 bases of the junction unmatched. The CDR3 totals 16 residues.